The 9 T cell receptor beta chains given below trace back to one sample, sequenced in a study of blood T cells in healthy people across ages. A J-beta primer mix and a sample-barcoded 5' primer were used in a second PCR of roughly 7 to 12 cycles. Via MiXCR, TCRdb re-called the 5' RACE reads, giving one row per CDR3 protein. The repertoire includes about 640,000 distinct CDR3 sequences, roughly three fifths of them detected once, and more than 35% sits in the top ten. The sample was blood. The receptors were sampled from a man aged 55 to 69 in good health.

This rearrangement joins TRBV29-1 to TRBJ2-3; 9 bases match TRBD1. Germline V lookup: CDR1 SQVTM, CDR2 ANQGSEA. The CDR3 has 14 amino acids. The V and J ends lost 1 base and 6 bases, in that order; junction bases with no gene match: 5. Here the CDR3 reads CSVEVGGQGDTQYF. CDR3 nucleotide sequence: TGCAGCGTTGAAGTTGGGGGACAGGGTGATACGCAGTATTTT.

The V and J genes are TRBV9 and TRBJ2-5; D gene ambiguous. Germline V gene lookup returns CDR1 SGDLS and CDR2 YYNGEE. This CDR3 contains 13 residues. The germline V and J ends were trimmed by 6 bases and 4 bases, with 13 bases remaining between them. The CDR3 DNA reads as TGTGCCAGCATCGGAGCTTCGGGAGAGACCCAGTACTTC. Protein product: CASIGASGETQYF.

The chain has TRBV9 and TRBJ2-3; TRBD2 might be the D (7 bases). V lost 7 bases and J lost 4, with 13 bases in between. This CDR3 comprises 13 residues. Germline assignment: CDR1 SGDLS and CDR2 YYNGEE. The CDR3 sequence is CASDSGGADTQYF. The DNA for the CDR3 is TGTGCCAGCGACTCGGGGGGCGCAGATACGCAGTATTTT.

This sequence joins TRBV5-1 and TRBJ2-1; 8 bases match TRBD1. The germline V gene has CDR1 SGHRS and CDR2 YFSETQ. The CDR3 consists of 15 residues. V lost 0 bases, J lost 8 bases, and 7 bases stayed unmatched. The CDR3 loop is CASSLEGQGIYEQFF. In DNA form, the CDR3 reads TGCGCCAGCAGCTTGGAAGGACAGGGTATTTATGAGCAGTTCTTC.

The CDR3 region is CASSTTVVNYGYTF. CDR3 nucleotide sequence: TGCGCCAGCAGCACAACGGTGGTGAACTATGGCTACACCTTC. The gene calls are TRBV5-1 and TRBJ1-2; D remains ambiguous. V shed 4 bases and J shed 2 bases, with 12 bases lying between them. Germline lookup yields CDR1 SGHRS and CDR2 YFSETQ. CDR3 length: 14 amino acids. Supplemented by reference TRBV5-1 and TRBJ1-2, the full variable domain reads KAGVTQTPRYLIKTRGQQVTLSCSPISGHRSVSWYQQTPGQGLQFLFEYFSETQRNKGNFPGRFSGRQFSNSRSEMNVSTLELGDSALYLCASSTTVVNYGYTFGSGTRLTVV.

The chain links TRBV11-2 to TRBJ2-3; D perhaps matches TRBD1 (6 bases). This CDR3 contains 13 residues. CDR1 and CDR2 from the germline V gene are SGHAT and FQNNGV. V was clipped by 3 bases and J by 5 bases, with 9 bases between them. The chain's CDR3 is CASSFQGGDTQYF. The CDR3 DNA reads as TGTGCCAGCAGCTTCCAAGGGGGAGATACGCAGTATTTT.

This CDR3 is CASSLLGQDEKLFF. The CDR3 DNA is TGCGCCAGCAGCTTGCTCGGACAGGATGAAAAACTGTTTTTT. The rearrangement joins TRBV5-1 to TRBJ1-4; TRBD1 aligns across 7 bases. Germline CDR1 reads SGHRS; CDR2 reads YFSETQ. The CDR3 runs to 14 residues. Losses at the gene ends were 1 base for V and 6 bases for J; bases not matched to a gene: 3.

This clonotype was picked up a small number of times. At one of its ends the junction is not consistent with the germline gene, which may arise from a read error. The chain is built from TRBV27 and TRBJ2-7; 9 bases fit TRBD1. Germline lookup yields CDR1 MNHEY and CDR2 SMNVEV (reference sequence). There are 13 residues in the CDR3. The CDR3 loop is CAGSWTGAYEQYF. Here the CDR3 DNA reads TGTGCCGGCAGTTGGACAGGGGCCTACGAGCAGTACTTC.

The chain is built from TRBV18 and TRBJ2-7; D unclear. CDR1 is KGHSH, CDR2 LQKENI, per germline. V shed 3 bases and J shed 3 bases, with 3 bases lying between them. This CDR3 contains 11 residues. The CDR3 here is CASSPLYEQYF. Here the CDR3 DNA reads TGTGCCAGCTCACCGCTCTACGAGCAGTACTTC. The complete variable domain, with remaining parts taken from reference TRBV18 and TRBJ2-7, reads NAGVMQNPRHLVRRRGQEARLRCSPMKGHSHVYWYRQLPEEGLKFMVYLQKENIIDESGMPKERFSAEFPKEGPSILRIQQVVRGDSAAYFCASSPLYEQYFGPGTRLTVT.